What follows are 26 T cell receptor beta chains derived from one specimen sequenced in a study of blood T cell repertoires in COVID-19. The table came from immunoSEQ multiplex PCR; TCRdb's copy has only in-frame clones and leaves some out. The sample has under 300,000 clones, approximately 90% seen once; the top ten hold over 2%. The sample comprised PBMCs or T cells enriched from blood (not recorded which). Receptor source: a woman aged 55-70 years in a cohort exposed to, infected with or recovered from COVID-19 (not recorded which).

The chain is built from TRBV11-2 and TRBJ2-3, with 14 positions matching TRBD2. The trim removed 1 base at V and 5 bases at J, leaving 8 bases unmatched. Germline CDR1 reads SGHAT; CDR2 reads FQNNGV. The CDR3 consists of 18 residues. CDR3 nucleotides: TGTGCCAGCAGCTTAGGTACCACCGGGACTAGCGGGGGAGATACGCAGTATTTT. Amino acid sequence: CASSLGTTGTSGGDTQYF.

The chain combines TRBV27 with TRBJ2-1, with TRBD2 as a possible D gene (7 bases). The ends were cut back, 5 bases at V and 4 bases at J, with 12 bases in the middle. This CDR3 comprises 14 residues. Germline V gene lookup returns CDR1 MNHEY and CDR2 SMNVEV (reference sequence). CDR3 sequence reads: CASSHRGGYNEQFF. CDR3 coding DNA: TGTGCCAGCAGTCATAGGGGGGGGTACAATGAGCAGTTCTTC.

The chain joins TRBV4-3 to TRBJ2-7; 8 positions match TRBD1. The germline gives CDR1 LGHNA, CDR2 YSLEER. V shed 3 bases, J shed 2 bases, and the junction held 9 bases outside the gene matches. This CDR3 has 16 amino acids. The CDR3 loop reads CASSQDPGTGPYEQYF. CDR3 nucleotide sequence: TGCGCCAGCAGCCAGGACCCCGGGACAGGACCCTACGAGCAGTACTTC.

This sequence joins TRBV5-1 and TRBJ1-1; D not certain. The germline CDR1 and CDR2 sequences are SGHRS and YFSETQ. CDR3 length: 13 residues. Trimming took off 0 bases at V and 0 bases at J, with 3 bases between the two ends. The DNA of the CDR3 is TGCGCCAGCAGCTTGGCGTTGAACACTGAAGCTTTCTTT. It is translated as CASSLALNTEAFF.

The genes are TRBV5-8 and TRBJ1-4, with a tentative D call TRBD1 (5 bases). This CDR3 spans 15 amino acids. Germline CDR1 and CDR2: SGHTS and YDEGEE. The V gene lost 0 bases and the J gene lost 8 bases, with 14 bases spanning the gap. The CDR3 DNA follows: TGTGCCAGCAGCTTGGTAGGGGAAGAATTCGAAAAACTGTTTTTT. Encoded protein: CASSLVGEEFEKLFF.

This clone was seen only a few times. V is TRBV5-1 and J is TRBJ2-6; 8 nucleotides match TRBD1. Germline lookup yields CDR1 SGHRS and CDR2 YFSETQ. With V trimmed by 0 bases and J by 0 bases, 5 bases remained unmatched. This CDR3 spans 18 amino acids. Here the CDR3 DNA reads TGCGCCAGCAGCTTGGGGGTTGACAGGGGCTCTGGGGCCAACGTCCTGACTTTC. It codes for CASSLGVDRGSGANVLTF.

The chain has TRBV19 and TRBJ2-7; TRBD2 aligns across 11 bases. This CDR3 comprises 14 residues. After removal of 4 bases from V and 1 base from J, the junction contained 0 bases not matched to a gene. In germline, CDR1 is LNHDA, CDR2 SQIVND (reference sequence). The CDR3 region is CASSRLAGSYEQYF. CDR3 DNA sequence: TGTGCCAGTAGTAGACTAGCGGGATCCTACGAGCAGTACTTC.

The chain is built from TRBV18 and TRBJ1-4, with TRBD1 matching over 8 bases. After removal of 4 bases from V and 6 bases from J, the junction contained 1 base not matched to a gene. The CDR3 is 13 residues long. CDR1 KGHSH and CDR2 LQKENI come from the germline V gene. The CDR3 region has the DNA TGTGCCAGCTCACGGGGACAGGATGAAAAACTGTTTTTT. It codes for CASSRGQDEKLFF.

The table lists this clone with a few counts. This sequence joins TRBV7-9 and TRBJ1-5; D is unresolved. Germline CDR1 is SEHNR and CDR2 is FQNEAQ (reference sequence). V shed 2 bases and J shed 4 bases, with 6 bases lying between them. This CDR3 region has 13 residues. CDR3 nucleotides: TGTGCCAGCAGCTTATTCGGGAATCAGCCCCAGCATTTT. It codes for CASSLFGNQPQHF.

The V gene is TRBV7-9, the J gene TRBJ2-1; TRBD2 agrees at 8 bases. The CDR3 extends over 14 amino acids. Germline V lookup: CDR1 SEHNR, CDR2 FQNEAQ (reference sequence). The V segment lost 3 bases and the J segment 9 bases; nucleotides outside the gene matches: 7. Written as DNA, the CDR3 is TGTGCCAGCAGCTTGAGCGGGAGCGAAGGTGAGCAGTTCTTC. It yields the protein CASSLSGSEGEQFF. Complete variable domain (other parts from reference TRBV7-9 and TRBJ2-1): DTGVSQNPRHKITKRGQNVTFRCDPISEHNRLYWYRQTLGQGPEFLTYFQNEAQLEKSRLLSDRFSAERPKGSFSTLEIQRTEQGDSAMYLCASSLSGSEGEQFFGPGTRLTVL.

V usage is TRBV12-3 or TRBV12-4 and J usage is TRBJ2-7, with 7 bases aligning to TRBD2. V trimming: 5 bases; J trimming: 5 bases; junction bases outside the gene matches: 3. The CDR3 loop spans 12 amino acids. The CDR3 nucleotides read TGTGCCAGCAGTACTGGGAGGGACGAGCAGTACTTC. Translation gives CASSTGRDEQYF.

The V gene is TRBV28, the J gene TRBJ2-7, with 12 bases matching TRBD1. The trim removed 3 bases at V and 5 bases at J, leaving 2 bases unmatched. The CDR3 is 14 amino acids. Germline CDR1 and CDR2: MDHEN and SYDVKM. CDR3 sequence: CASSFRDRGHEQYF. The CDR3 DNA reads TGTGCCAGCAGTTTCCGGGACAGGGGGCACGAGCAGTACTTC. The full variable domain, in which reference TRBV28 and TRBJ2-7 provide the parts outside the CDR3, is DVKVTQSSRYLVKRTGEKVFLECVQDMDHENMFWYRQDPGLGLRLIYFSYDVKMKEKGDIPEGYSVSREKKERFSLILESASTNQTSMYLCASSFRDRGHEQYFGPGTRLTVT.

The CDR3 protein is CASQGSGEQFF. As DNA, the CDR3 is TGTGCCAGCCAGGGGAGCGGTGAGCAGTTCTTC. This chain uses TRBV11-3 with TRBJ2-1; the D gene is possibly TRBD1 (6 bases). The CDR3 is made up of 11 amino acids. The V end lost 8 bases, the J end lost 9 bases, and 11 bases lay between the germline ends. Germline V gene sequence: CDR1 SGHNT, CDR2 YENEEA. Together with reference TRBV11-3 and TRBJ2-1, the CDR3 gives the full variable domain: EAGVVQSPRYKIIEKKQPVAFWCNPISGHNTLYWYLQNLGQGPELLIRYENEEAVDDSQLPKDRFSAERLKGVDSTLKIQPAELGDSAVYLCASQGSGEQFFGPGTRLTVL.

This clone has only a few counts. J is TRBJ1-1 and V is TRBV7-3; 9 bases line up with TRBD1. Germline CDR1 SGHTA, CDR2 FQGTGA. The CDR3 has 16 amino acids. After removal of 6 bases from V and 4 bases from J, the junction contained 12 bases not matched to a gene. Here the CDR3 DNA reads TGTGCCAGCAGATATTCCGGGACAGGGAAGTTCACTGAAGCTTTCTTT. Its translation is CASRYSGTGKFTEAFF.

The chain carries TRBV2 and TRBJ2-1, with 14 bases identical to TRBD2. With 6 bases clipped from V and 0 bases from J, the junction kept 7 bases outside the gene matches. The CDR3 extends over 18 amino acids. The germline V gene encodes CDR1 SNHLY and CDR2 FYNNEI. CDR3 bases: TGTGCCAGCAGGTCTCCGGGACTAGCGGGAGACTCCTACAATGAGCAGTTCTTC. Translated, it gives CASRSPGLAGDSYNEQFF. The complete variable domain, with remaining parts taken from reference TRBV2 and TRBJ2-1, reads EPEVTQTPSHQVTQMGQEVILRCVPISNHLYFYWYRQILGQKVEFLVSFYNNEISEKSEIFDDQFSVERPDGSNFTLKIRSTKLEDSAMYFCASRSPGLAGDSYNEQFFGPGTRLTVL.

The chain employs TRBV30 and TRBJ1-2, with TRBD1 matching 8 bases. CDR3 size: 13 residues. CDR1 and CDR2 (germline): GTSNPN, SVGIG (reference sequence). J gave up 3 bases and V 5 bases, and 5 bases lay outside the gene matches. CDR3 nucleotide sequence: TGTGCCTGGGAAAGGACAGGGCACTATGGCTACACCTTC. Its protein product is CAWERTGHYGYTF.

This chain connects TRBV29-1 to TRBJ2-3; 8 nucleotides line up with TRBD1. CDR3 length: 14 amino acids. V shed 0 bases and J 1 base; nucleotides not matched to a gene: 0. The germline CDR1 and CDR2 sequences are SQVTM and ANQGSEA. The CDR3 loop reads CSVEDRGRTDTQYF. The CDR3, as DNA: TGCAGCGTTGAAGACAGGGGGCGCACAGATACGCAGTATTTT.

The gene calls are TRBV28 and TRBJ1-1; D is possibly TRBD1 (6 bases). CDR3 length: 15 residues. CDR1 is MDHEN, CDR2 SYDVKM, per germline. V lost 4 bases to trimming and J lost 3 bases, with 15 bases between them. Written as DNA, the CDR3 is TGTGCCAGCAGTTCGCCGGGGGGCCGGGACACTGAAGCTTTCTTT. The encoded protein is CASSSPGGRDTEAFF.

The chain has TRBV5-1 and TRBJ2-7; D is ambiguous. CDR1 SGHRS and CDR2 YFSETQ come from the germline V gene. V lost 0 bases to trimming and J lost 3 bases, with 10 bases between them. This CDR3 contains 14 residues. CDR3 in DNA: TGCGCCAGCAGCTTGGCCCTCAATAGCTACGAGCAGTACTTC. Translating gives CASSLALNSYEQYF. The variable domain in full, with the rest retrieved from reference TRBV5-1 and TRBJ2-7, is KAGVTQTPRYLIKTRGQQVTLSCSPISGHRSVSWYQQTPGQGLQFLFEYFSETQRNKGNFPGRFSGRQFSNSRSEMNVSTLELGDSALYLCASSLALNSYEQYFGPGTRLTVT.

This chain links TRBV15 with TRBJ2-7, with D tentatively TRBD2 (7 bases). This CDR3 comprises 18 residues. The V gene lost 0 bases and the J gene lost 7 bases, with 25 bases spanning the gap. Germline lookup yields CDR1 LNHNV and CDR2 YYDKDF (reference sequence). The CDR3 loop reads CATSRDHGGRVPFGEQYF. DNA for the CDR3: TGTGCCACCAGCAGAGATCACGGGGGGCGCGTACCCTTCGGTGAGCAGTACTTC.

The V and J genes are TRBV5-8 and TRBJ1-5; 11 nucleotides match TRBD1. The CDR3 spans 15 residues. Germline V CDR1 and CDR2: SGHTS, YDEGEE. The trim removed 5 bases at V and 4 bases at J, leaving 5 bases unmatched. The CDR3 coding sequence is TGTGCCAGCAGGCCCCGGGACAGGGGGAATCAGCCCCAGCATTTT. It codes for CASRPRDRGNQPQHF.

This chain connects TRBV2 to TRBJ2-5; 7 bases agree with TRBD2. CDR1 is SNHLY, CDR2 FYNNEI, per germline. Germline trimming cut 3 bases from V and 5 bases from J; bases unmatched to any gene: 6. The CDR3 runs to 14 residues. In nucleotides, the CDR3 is TGTGCCAGCAGTGAGGGGACTATAGGTGAGACCCAGTACTTC. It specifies CASSEGTIGETQYF.

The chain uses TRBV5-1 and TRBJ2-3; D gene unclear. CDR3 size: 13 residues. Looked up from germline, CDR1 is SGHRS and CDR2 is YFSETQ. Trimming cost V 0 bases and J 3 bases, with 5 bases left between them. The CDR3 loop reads CASSLERTDTQYF. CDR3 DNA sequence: TGCGCCAGCAGCTTGGAGCGTACAGATACGCAGTATTTT. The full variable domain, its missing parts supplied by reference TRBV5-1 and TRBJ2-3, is KAGVTQTPRYLIKTRGQQVTLSCSPISGHRSVSWYQQTPGQGLQFLFEYFSETQRNKGNFPGRFSGRQFSNSRSEMNVSTLELGDSALYLCASSLERTDTQYFGPGTRLTVL.

The CDR3 bases are TGTGCCAGCAGCGGACAGGGGCAGAACGAGCAGTACTTC. It yields the protein CASSGQGQNEQYF. The chain links TRBV6-5 to TRBJ2-7; TRBD1 aligns across 9 bases. Germline trimming cut 6 bases from V and 5 bases from J; bases unmatched to any gene: 5. The CDR3 is made up of 13 amino acids. Germline CDR1 MNHEY, CDR2 SVGAGI.

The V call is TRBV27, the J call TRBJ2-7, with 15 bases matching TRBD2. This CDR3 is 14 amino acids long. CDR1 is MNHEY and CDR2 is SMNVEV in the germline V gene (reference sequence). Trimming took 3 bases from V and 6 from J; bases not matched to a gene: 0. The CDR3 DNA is TGTGCCAGCAGTTTGGGACTAGCGGGAGGCGAGCAGTACTTC. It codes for CASSLGLAGGEQYF.

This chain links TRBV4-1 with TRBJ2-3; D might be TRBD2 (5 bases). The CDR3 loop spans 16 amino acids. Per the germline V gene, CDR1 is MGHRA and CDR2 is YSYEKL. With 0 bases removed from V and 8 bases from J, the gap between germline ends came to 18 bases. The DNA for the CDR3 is TGCGCCAGCAGCCAAGATCGCGAGGGAACCCTCCCTACGCAGTATTTT. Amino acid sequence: CASSQDREGTLPTQYF.